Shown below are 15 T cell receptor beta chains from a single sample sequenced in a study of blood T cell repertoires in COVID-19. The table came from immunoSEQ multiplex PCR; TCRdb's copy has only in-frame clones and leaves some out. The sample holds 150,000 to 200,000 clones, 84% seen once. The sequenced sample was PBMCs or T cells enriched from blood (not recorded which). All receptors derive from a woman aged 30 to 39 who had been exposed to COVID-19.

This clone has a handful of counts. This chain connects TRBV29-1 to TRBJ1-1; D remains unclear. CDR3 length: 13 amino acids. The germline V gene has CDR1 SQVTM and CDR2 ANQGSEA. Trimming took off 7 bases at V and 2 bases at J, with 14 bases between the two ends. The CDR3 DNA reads TGCAGCGCCCTCGGTCCTCTAAACACTGAAGCTTTCTTT. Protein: CSALGPLNTEAFF.

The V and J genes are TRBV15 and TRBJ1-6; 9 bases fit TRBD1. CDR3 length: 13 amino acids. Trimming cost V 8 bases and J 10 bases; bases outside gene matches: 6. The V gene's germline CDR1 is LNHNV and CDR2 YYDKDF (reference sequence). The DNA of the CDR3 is TGTGCCACCCGGGGACAGGGCTGGTCACCCCTCCACTTT. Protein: CATRGQGWSPLHF.

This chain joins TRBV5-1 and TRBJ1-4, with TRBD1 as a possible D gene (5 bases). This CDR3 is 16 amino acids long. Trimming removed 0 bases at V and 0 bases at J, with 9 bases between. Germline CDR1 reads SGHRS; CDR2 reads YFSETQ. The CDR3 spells CASSLGTGPTNEKLFF. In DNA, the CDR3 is TGCGCCAGCAGCTTGGGAACAGGCCCAACTAATGAAAAACTGTTTTTT. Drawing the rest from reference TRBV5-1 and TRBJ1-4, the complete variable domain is KAGVTQTPRYLIKTRGQQVTLSCSPISGHRSVSWYQQTPGQGLQFLFEYFSETQRNKGNFPGRFSGRQFSNSRSEMNVSTLELGDSALYLCASSLGTGPTNEKLFFGSGTQLSVL.

The CDR3 DNA reads TGTGCCAGCAGCTCGCGGACACCCGGCTCTGGAAACACCATATATTTT. As protein: CASSSRTPGSGNTIYF. The chain employs TRBV7-2 and TRBJ1-3; D may be TRBD1 (5 bases). The CDR3 extends over 16 amino acids. V was shortened by 4 bases and J by 0 bases, with 13 bases between the two germline ends. The V gene's germline CDR1 is SGHTA and CDR2 FQGNSA.

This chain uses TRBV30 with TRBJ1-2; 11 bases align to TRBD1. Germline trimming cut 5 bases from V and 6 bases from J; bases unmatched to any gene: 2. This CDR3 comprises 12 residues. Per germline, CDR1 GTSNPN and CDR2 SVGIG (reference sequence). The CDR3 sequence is CAWGQGADGYTF. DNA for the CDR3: TGTGCCTGGGGACAGGGGGCGGATGGCTACACCTTC.

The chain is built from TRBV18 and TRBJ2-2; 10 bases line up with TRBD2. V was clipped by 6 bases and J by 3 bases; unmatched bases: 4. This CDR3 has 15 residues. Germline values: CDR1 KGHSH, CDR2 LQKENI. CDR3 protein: CASSSGGPDTGELFF. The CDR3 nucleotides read TGTGCCAGCTCTAGCGGGGGGCCTGACACCGGGGAGCTGTTTTTT.

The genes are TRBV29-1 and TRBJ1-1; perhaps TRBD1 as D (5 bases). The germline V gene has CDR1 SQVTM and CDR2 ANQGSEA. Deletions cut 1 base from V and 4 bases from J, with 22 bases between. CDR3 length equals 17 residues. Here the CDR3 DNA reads TGCAGCGTTGAAGGGAATTGGGGGAGGGGCGGGAGCACTGAAGCTTTCTTT. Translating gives CSVEGNWGRGGSTEAFF.

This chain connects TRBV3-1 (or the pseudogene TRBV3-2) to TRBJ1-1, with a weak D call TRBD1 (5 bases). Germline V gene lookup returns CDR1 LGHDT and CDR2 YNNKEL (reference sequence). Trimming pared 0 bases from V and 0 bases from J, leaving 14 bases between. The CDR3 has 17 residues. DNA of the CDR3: TGTGCCAGCAGCCAAGATCTTAGACGGGGGATGAACACTGAAGCTTTCTTT. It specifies CASSQDLRRGMNTEAFF.

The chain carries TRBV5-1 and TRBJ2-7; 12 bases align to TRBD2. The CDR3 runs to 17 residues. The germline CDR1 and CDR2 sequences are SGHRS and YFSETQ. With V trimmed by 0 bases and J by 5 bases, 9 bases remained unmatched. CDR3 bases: TGCGCCAGCAGCTTGGGTCTAGCGGGGGGGCCATATGACGAGCAGTACTTC. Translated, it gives CASSLGLAGGPYDEQYF.

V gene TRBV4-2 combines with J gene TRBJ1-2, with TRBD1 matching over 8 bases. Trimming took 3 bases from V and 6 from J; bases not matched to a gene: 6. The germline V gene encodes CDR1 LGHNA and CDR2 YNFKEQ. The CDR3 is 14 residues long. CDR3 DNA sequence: TGTGCCAGCAGCCAGAGCAGGGGGCTCCATGGCTACACCTTC. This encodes CASSQSRGLHGYTF.

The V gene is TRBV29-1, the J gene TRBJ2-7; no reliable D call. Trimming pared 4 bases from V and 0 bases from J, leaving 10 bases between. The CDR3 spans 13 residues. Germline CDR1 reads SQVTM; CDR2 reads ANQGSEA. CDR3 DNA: TGCAGCGTTGTTGTTCGGGTCTCCTACGAGCAGTACTTC. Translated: CSVVVRVSYEQYF.

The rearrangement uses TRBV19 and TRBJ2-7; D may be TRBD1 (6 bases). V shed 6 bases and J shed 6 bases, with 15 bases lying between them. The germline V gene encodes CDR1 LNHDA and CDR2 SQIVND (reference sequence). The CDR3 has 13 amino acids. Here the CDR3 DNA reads TGTGCCAGTAGACAGGGAAGCTCGGGCGAGCAGTACTTC. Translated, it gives CASRQGSSGEQYF.

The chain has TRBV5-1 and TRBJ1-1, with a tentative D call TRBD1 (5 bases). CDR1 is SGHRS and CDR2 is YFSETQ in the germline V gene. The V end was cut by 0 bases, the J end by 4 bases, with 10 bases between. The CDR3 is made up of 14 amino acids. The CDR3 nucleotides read TGCGCCAGCAGCTTGGGTGGGGGGGTCACTGAAGCTTTCTTT. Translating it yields CASSLGGGVTEAFF.

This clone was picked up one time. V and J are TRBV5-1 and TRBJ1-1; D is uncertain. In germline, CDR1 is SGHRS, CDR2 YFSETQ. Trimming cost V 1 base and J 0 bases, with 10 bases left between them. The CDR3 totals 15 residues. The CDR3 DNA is TGCGCCAGCAGCTTGACCGAGGGCATGAACACTGAAGCTTTCTTT. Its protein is CASSLTEGMNTEAFF.

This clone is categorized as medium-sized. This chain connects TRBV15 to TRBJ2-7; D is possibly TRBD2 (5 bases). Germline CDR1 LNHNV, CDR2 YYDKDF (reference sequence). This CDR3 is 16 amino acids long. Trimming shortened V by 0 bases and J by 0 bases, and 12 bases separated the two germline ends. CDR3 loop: CATSRDHGDSSYEQYF. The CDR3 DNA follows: TGTGCCACCAGCAGAGATCACGGGGATAGCTCCTACGAGCAGTACTTC.